These 30 T cell receptor beta chains came from one sample sequenced in a study of response to subunit inactivated influenza vaccine. TCRdb itself ran the RT-PCR reads through MiXCR, one entry per CDR3 protein. This sample yields hundreds of thousands of distinct CDR3 sequences, of which 11% are seen a single time; approximately 9.9% belongs to the top ten. The same data also contributed to another study, on T cells expressing NK-cell markers. That source reports: 5'RACE template switching with UMIs produced the TCR beta cDNA.

Sequencing was performed on PBMCs from blood, taken on the day of vaccination. The receptors come from a man over 45 who received an inactivated influenza vaccine.

The chain carries TRBV3-1 and TRBJ2-3; D not certain. The V end lost 1 base, the J end lost 7 bases, and 6 bases lay between the germline ends. Per germline, CDR1 LGHDT and CDR2 YNNKEL (reference sequence). The CDR3 runs 12 residues. CDR3 nucleotide sequence: TGTGCCAGCAGCCAAGTCCCCAATACGCAGTATTTT. Translated: CASSQVPNTQYF.

This clonotype has more than one count but fewer than ten. The chain combines TRBV24-1 with TRBJ1-5; 7 bases fit TRBD1. Germline CDR1 is KGHDR and CDR2 is SFDVKD. The V gene end was trimmed by 4 bases and the J gene end by 0 bases; junction bases not matched to a gene: 8. The CDR3 extends over 17 amino acids. This CDR3 reads CATSEGDSPYSNQPQHF. The CDR3 DNA reads TGTGCCACCAGTGAGGGGGACAGCCCCTATAGCAATCAGCCCCAGCATTTT.

A few counts support this clonotype. The chain has TRBV7-9 and TRBJ2-3, with D possibly being TRBD2 (5 bases). The CDR3 runs 17 residues. V was shortened by 10 bases and J by 0 bases, with 23 bases between the two germline ends. Germline lookup yields CDR1 SEHNR and CDR2 FQNEAQ (reference sequence). As DNA, the CDR3 is TGTGCCATCCCTCTTCCGGCCAGCGGAGCTAGCACAGATACGCAGTATTTT. As protein: CAIPLPASGASTDTQYF.

A few counts support this clonotype. The chain has TRBV6-2 or TRBV6-3 and TRBJ1-5, with D unresolved. The germline V gene has CDR1 MNHEY and CDR2 SVGEGT. Trimming took 0 bases from V and 1 from J, leaving 13 bases between them. The CDR3 totals 17 residues. CDR3 DNA sequence: TGTGCCAGCAGTTACTCGGGCACAGAGCTAAGCAATCAGCCCCAGCATTTT. It is translated as CASSYSGTELSNQPQHF.

This clonotype was picked up a small number of times. The chain links TRBV7-2 to TRBJ1-3, with D unresolved. Per germline, CDR1 SGHTA and CDR2 FQGNSA. CDR3 size: 15 residues. V was clipped by 1 base and J by 2 bases, with 9 bases between them. The CDR3 DNA is TGTGCCAGCAGCTTAGAGACCGGGACTGGAAACACCATATATTTT. Translated: CASSLETGTGNTIYF.

V usage is TRBV18 and J usage is TRBJ2-1; 7 positions match TRBD2. Germline values: CDR1 KGHSH, CDR2 LQKENI. The CDR3 loop spans 15 amino acids. V was pared by 2 bases and J by 2 bases, with 3 bases of the junction left unmatched. CDR3 in amino acids: CASSPLREPYNEQFF. DNA of the CDR3: TGTGCCAGCTCACCATTGCGGGAGCCCTACAATGAGCAGTTCTTC.

The V gene is TRBV12-3 or TRBV12-4, the J gene TRBJ2-5; TRBD1 aligns across 8 bases. J gave up 4 bases and V 3 bases, and 4 bases lay outside the gene matches. The CDR3 covers 14 residues. CDR3 residues: CASSFPGGSETQYF. CDR3 coding DNA: TGTGCCAGCAGTTTTCCAGGGGGCTCAGAGACCCAGTACTTC.

V usage is TRBV15 and J usage is TRBJ2-3; TRBD2 matches 7 bases. The germline V gene encodes CDR1 LNHNV and CDR2 YYDKDF (reference sequence). CDR3 length equals 15 residues. Unmatched junction bases numbered 7, after V lost 0 bases and J lost 7 bases. The CDR3: CATSRDSGRGHTQYF. The CDR3 region has the DNA TGTGCCACCAGCAGAGATTCGGGGAGGGGTCATACGCAGTATTTT. The whole variable domain, remainder taken from reference TRBV15 and TRBJ2-3, is DAMVIQNPRYQVTQFGKPVTLSCSQTLNHNVMYWYQQKSSQAPKLLFHYYDKDFNNEADTPDNFQSRRPNTSFCFLDIRSPGLGDTAMYLCATSRDSGRGHTQYFGPGTRLTVL.

V gene TRBV5-6 combines with J gene TRBJ2-6; D unclear. V was pared by 1 base and J by 0 bases, with 8 bases between. Germline loops: CDR1 SGHDT, CDR2 YYEEEE. CDR3 size: 16 residues. The CDR3 loop reads CASSLFPVSGANVLTF. The CDR3 coding sequence is TGTGCCAGCAGCTTGTTTCCGGTCTCTGGGGCCAACGTCCTGACTTTC.

This chain connects TRBV7-3 to TRBJ2-2, with 13 bases that match TRBD2. The CDR3 contains 18 residues. Trimming cost V 4 bases and J 4 bases; bases outside gene matches: 9. Germline-derived CDR1 and CDR2 are SGHTA and FQGTGA. In DNA, the CDR3 is TGTGCCAGCAGCTCCACTAGCGGGAGGGCCCGGGGCACCGGGGAGCTGTTTTTT. As protein: CASSSTSGRARGTGELFF.

This clonotype turned up a few times. This chain joins TRBV20-1 and TRBJ2-5, with unresolved D. Germline CDR1 DFQATT, CDR2 SNEGSKA (reference sequence). There are 13 residues in the CDR3. V was trimmed by 3 bases and J by 2 bases, leaving 10 bases between them. In nucleotides, the CDR3 is TGCAGTGCTAGCCGACTGAGGCAAGAGACCCAGTACTTC. Its translation is CSASRLRQETQYF.

In this sample, this clonotype turned up a few times. This chain uses TRBV7-2 with TRBJ2-5; TRBD1 matches 8 bases. After removal of 2 bases from V and 5 bases from J, the junction contained 4 bases not matched to a gene. Germline V lookup: CDR1 SGHTA, CDR2 FQGNSA. CDR3 length: 14 residues. The CDR3 spells CASSLQGAWETQYF. The DNA for the CDR3 is TGTGCCAGCAGCTTACAGGGGGCATGGGAGACCCAGTACTTC. Together with reference TRBV7-2 and TRBJ2-5, the CDR3 gives the full variable domain: GAGVSQSPSNKVTEKGKDVELRCDPISGHTALYWYRQSLGQGLEFLIYFQGNSAPDKSGLPSDRFSAERTGGSVSTLTIQRTQQEDSAVYLCASSLQGAWETQYFGPGTRLLVL.

This clonotype was picked up many times. The J gene is TRBJ2-1, the V gene TRBV5-1, with 7 bases that match TRBD1. CDR3 length equals 14 residues. V was clipped by 4 bases and J by 3 bases; unmatched bases: 4. Germline V gene lookup returns CDR1 SGHRS and CDR2 YFSETQ. This CDR3 reads CASSKTGYYNEQFF. In DNA, the CDR3 is TGCGCCAGCAGCAAGACAGGGTACTACAATGAGCAGTTCTTC. The variable domain in full, with the rest retrieved from reference TRBV5-1 and TRBJ2-1, is KAGVTQTPRYLIKTRGQQVTLSCSPISGHRSVSWYQQTPGQGLQFLFEYFSETQRNKGNFPGRFSGRQFSNSRSEMNVSTLELGDSALYLCASSKTGYYNEQFFGPGTRLTVL.

Only a few counts were recorded for this clonotype. The chain recombines TRBV20-1 with TRBJ2-3, with 15 bases that match TRBD2. The germline gives CDR1 DFQATT, CDR2 SNEGSKA (reference sequence). V was clipped by 1 base and J by 1 base; unmatched bases: 6. The CDR3 spans 18 residues. The DNA for the CDR3 is TGCAGTGCTAGAGGTCTAGGACTAGCGGGGGGGGGCACAGATACGCAGTATTTT. It encodes CSARGLGLAGGGTDTQYF.

The chain uses TRBV7-2 and TRBJ2-1, with TRBD2 matching over 9 bases. CDR1 and CDR2 (germline): SGHTA, FQGNSA. The J segment lost 7 bases and the V segment lost 5 bases, leaving 3 bases of the junction unmatched. The CDR3 is made up of 13 amino acids. In nucleotides, the CDR3 is TGTGCCAGCAGCAATAGCGGGAGAAATGAGCAGTTCTTC. This translates into CASSNSGRNEQFF.

The J gene is TRBJ2-7, the V gene TRBV29-1; possibly TRBD1 for D (6 bases). Germline assignment: CDR1 SQVTM and CDR2 ANQGSEA. This CDR3 spans 14 amino acids. Trimming took off 6 bases at V and 4 bases at J, with 19 bases between the two ends. The DNA of the CDR3 is TGCAGCGTAGCTGGACAGCCGGAAGGGTACGAGCAGTACTTC. Protein product: CSVAGQPEGYEQYF.

This clonotype was seen more than once but under ten times. This chain links TRBV3-1 with TRBJ2-5; 10 positions agree with TRBD2. Trimming at V came to 0 bases and at J to 2 bases, leaving 9 bases not matched to a gene. The germline gives CDR1 LGHDT, CDR2 YNNKEL (reference sequence). This CDR3 has 18 amino acids. The CDR3 bases are TGTGCCAGCAGCCAAGACCCTGATCTAGCGGGGGTGCAAGAGACCCAGTACTTC. Its protein is CASSQDPDLAGVQETQYF.

The chain couples TRBV14 to TRBJ2-2; D remains ambiguous. The V gene's germline CDR1 is SGHDN and CDR2 FVKESK. V lost 4 bases and J lost 0, with 9 bases in between. The CDR3 is 15 amino acids. The CDR3 nucleotides are TGTGCCAGCAGCCCGTATGGAGCGAACACCGGGGAGCTGTTTTTT. Protein: CASSPYGANTGELFF.

In its sample, this clonotype was seen a few times. This chain uses TRBV9 with TRBJ2-2; 8 bases agree with TRBD1. V gave up 4 bases and J gave up 6 bases; unmatched junction bases: 14. This CDR3 is built from 17 residues. Germline V gene lookup returns CDR1 SGDLS and CDR2 YYNGEE. CDR3 region: CASSFGQGRYEAGELFF. CDR3 nucleotide sequence: TGTGCCAGCAGCTTCGGACAGGGCAGATATGAGGCCGGGGAGCTGTTTTTT.

V usage is TRBV6-2 or TRBV6-3 and J usage is TRBJ1-5; 9 positions agree with TRBD1. The germline gives CDR1 MNHEY, CDR2 SVGEGT. V lost 5 bases to trimming and J lost 4 bases; unmatched junction nucleotides: 6. The CDR3 runs to 15 residues. CDR3 bases: TGTGCCAGCAGTCGACAGGGGGTGCGGAATCAGCCCCAGCATTTT. Its translation is CASSRQGVRNQPQHF.

This clonotype showed up just a few times. This sequence joins TRBV7-2 and TRBJ2-3, with D possibly TRBD2 on 6 matching bases. With 6 bases removed from V and 7 bases from J, the gap between germline ends came to 20 bases. Germline V CDR1 and CDR2: SGHTA, FQGNSA. The CDR3 consists of 15 residues. The CDR3 reads CASRSSATPENTQYF. CDR3 sequence (DNA): TGTGCCAGCAGGTCTAGCGCCACCCCAGAAAATACGCAGTATTTT.

This clonotype was seen only a few times. The rearrangement uses TRBV20-1 and TRBJ1-6, with 8 bases lining up with TRBD1. V gave up 0 bases and J gave up 2 bases; unmatched junction bases: 12. Germline lookup yields CDR1 DFQATT and CDR2 SNEGSKA (reference sequence). CDR3 length: 19 amino acids. The CDR3 region is CSARDRWTGTIPYNSPLHF. The CDR3 region has the DNA TGCAGTGCTAGAGATCGTTGGACAGGGACAATCCCCTATAATTCACCCCTCCACTTT.

This clonotype was counted at least ten times. Here the CDR3 reads CASSLKGQSYEQYF. CDR3 nucleotides: TGTGCCAGCAGCTTAAAGGGACAAAGCTACGAGCAGTACTTC. The J gene is TRBJ2-7, the V gene TRBV5-6; TRBD1 is a possible D gene (6 bases). Germline-derived CDR1 and CDR2 are SGHDT and YYEEEE. V shed 2 bases and J shed 3 bases, with 12 bases lying between them. This CDR3 has 14 amino acids.

The genes are TRBV12-3 or TRBV12-4 and TRBJ2-4, with D unresolved. The CDR3 totals 17 residues. The ends were cut back, 5 bases at V and 1 base at J, with 18 bases in the middle. The CDR3 nucleotides read TGTGCCAGCAGTCCCTTCGTCCTGGTGATTGCCAAAAACATTCAGTACTTC. Translation gives CASSPFVLVIAKNIQYF.

The CDR3 DNA reads TGCGCCAGCAGCCCGGGGGACAGGGGGCGCCAAGAGACCCAGTACTTC. This translates into CASSPGDRGRQETQYF. The chain joins TRBV5-1 to TRBJ2-5, with 12 bases lining up with TRBD1. CDR1 and CDR2 from the germline V gene are SGHRS and YFSETQ. The CDR3 covers 16 residues. J gave up 1 base and V 4 bases, and 5 bases lay outside the gene matches.

J is TRBJ1-1 and V is TRBV28; D is perhaps TRBD1 (6 bases). CDR3 length equals 13 residues. V was pared by 4 bases and J by 5 bases, with 11 bases between. The germline V gene has CDR1 MDHEN and CDR2 SYDVKM. CDR3: CASSWGLGTEAFF. The CDR3 coding sequence is TGTGCCAGCAGTTGGGGGCTCGGGACTGAAGCTTTCTTT.

This clonotype was seen many times. The V call is TRBV21-1, the J call TRBJ2-1; the table's D call, TRBD2, has no DNA check behind it. TRBV21-1 is annotated as a pseudogene. The CDR3 loop spans 16 amino acids. The CDR3: CASSKSPTRLHNEQFF. CDR3 nucleotide sequence: TGTGCCAGCAGCAAAAGCCCTACGAGGCTGCACAATGAGCAGTTCTTC.

This clonotype has a handful of counts. The chain links TRBV10-3 to TRBJ2-5; no clear D gene. Germline CDR1 reads ENHRY; CDR2 reads SYGVKD. This CDR3 is 13 amino acids long. V shed 0 bases and J shed 5 bases, with 7 bases lying between them. The CDR3 DNA reads TGTGCCATCAGTGAGTCCAGTATGGAGACCCAGTACTTC. Amino acids: CAISESSMETQYF.

The chain joins TRBV20-1 to TRBJ2-3, with 10 bases identical to TRBD1. J was trimmed by 0 bases and V by 8 bases; bases with no gene match: 5. The CDR3 contains 14 residues. Germline lookup yields CDR1 DFQATT and CDR2 SNEGSKA (reference sequence). CDR3 sequence (DNA): TGCAGTACGGGGACAGGGGATAGCACAGATACGCAGTATTTT. This sequence encodes CSTGTGDSTDTQYF.

CDR3 region: CASSYSRRASPLHF. The CDR3, as DNA: TGTGCCAGCAGTTACTCCCGGAGGGCCTCACCCCTCCACTTT. The chain joins TRBV6-5 to TRBJ1-6; D not certain. Germline assignment: CDR1 MNHEY and CDR2 SVGAGI. Trimming pared 0 bases from V and 10 bases from J, leaving 10 bases between. This CDR3 has 14 residues.